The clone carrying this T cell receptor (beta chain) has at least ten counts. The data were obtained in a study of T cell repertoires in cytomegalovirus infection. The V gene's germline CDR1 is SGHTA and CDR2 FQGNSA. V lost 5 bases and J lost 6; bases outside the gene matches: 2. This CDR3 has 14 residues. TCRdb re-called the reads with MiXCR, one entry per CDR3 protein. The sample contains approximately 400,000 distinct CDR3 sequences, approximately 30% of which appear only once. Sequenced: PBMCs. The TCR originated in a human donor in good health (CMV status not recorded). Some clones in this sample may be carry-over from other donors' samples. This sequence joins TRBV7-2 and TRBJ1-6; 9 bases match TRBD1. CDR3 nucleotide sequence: TGTGCCAGCAGCCCGGGACAGGGTAATTCACCCCTCCACTTT. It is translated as CASSPGQGNSPLHF.